The entry that follows covers one T cell receptor (beta chain) sequence. The antigen remains undetermined. The data originate from a study of cytomegalovirus exposure and HLA in healthy donors. Primers for the PCR totalled 60 Vbeta and 13 Jbeta. Measured with immunoSEQ multiplex PCR; TCRdb has only the in-frame clones, and not every one. The profile shows 100,000 to 120,000 clones, around 72% of them singletons. Trimming took off 4 bases at V and 4 bases at J, with 11 bases between the two ends. The CDR3 consists of 14 residues. Germline V gene sequence: CDR1 LNHDA, CDR2 SQIVND (reference sequence). The study, taken as a whole, reports: Trimming of TCR beta V- and J-genes showed a link, identified in a later analysis, to a missense DCLRE1C variant. Reported performance of the classifier showed diagnosis of cytomegalovirus status with high specificity and sensitivity. Across donors, presence/absence analyses took sequencing depth to be roughly uniform.

The sample was PBMCs. This TCR was recovered from a male donor in good health and CMV-seronegative. The chain is built from TRBV19 and TRBJ1-3; possible D gene TRBD1, 6 bases. The CDR3: CASSTGQMGNTIYF. CDR3 coding DNA: TGTGCCAGTAGTACAGGACAGATGGGAAACACCATATATTTT.